The 19 T cell receptor beta chains in this list originate from one sample, sequenced in a study of cytomegalovirus exposure and HLA in healthy donors. The PCR was carried out with 60 Vbeta primers and 13 Jbeta primers. Measured with immunoSEQ multiplex PCR; TCRdb has only the in-frame clones, and not every one. The sample holds around 210,000 clones, approximately 80% seen once. Material for sequencing was PBMCs. The receptors stem from a man aged 45-65 years in good health and CMV-seronegative.

V is TRBV9 and J is TRBJ1-5; the match to TRBD1 covers 7 bases. V shed 4 bases and J 4 bases; nucleotides not matched to a gene: 5. CDR1 and CDR2 from the germline V gene are SGDLS and YYNGEE. There are 14 residues in the CDR3. As DNA, the CDR3 is TGTGCCAGCAGCCCGGGACAGCTGAATCAGCCCCAGCATTTT. Its translation is CASSPGQLNQPQHF.

The chain uses TRBV6-4 and TRBJ2-1; 8 bases are a match to TRBD2. The CDR3 runs 14 residues. Trimming at V came to 3 bases and at J to 13 bases, leaving 11 bases not matched to a gene. From germline, CDR1 is MRHNA and CDR2 SNTAGT. CDR3 in DNA: TGTGCCAGCAGTGAATTTTTAACTAGCGGAGAACAGTTCTTC. This encodes CASSEFLTSGEQFF.

This chain joins TRBV10-3 and TRBJ2-7, with 7 nucleotides matching TRBD2. CDR3 length: 14 residues. Per the germline V gene, CDR1 is ENHRY and CDR2 is SYGVKD. Trimming cost V 10 bases and J 0 bases; bases outside gene matches: 9. The CDR3 reads CATGLGGSSYEQYF. The CDR3, as DNA: TGTGCCACCGGACTCGGGGGGAGCTCCTACGAGCAGTACTTC.

The genes are TRBV7-2 and TRBJ2-7, with D hard to call. The CDR3 is made up of 14 amino acids. Germline V gene sequence: CDR1 SGHTA, CDR2 FQGNSA. With 1 base removed from V and 4 bases from J, the gap between germline ends came to 11 bases. The CDR3 DNA follows: TGTGCCAGCAGCTTAGGCACAGTCCTTTACGAGCAGTACTTC. Amino acids: CASSLGTVLYEQYF.

The V call is TRBV27, the J call TRBJ2-2, with a possible D match to TRBD2 (7 bases). From germline, CDR1 is MNHEY and CDR2 SMNVEV (reference sequence). This CDR3 spans 18 amino acids. V shed 4 bases and J shed 7 bases, with 25 bases lying between them. CDR3 region: CASSSGGSPPGKDGELFF. The CDR3 DNA sequence: TGTGCCAGCAGTTCGGGGGGCAGCCCCCCAGGGAAGGACGGGGAGCTGTTTTTT.

The chain links TRBV9 to TRBJ2-1; 10 positions agree with TRBD2. There are 15 residues in the CDR3. The ends lost 2 bases at V and 7 bases at J; junction bases unmatched: 6. Germline V gives CDR1 SGDLS, CDR2 YYNGEE. CDR3 DNA: TGTGCCAGCAGCGTTAGCGGGAGGTTAGGAAATGAGCAGTTCTTC. This encodes CASSVSGRLGNEQFF.

In this sample, this clone turned up once. The rearrangement joins TRBV18 to TRBJ1-3, with no clear D. The CDR3 runs 14 residues. Trimming took off 2 bases at V and 3 bases at J, with 8 bases between the two ends. Per germline, CDR1 KGHSH and CDR2 LQKENI. In DNA, the CDR3 is TGTGCCAGCTCACCAGGAGCCATTGGAAACACCATATATTTT. It codes for CASSPGAIGNTIYF.

CDR3 amino acids: CASSQDRDRGNQPQHF. CDR3 DNA sequence: TGTGCCAGCAGCCAAGATAGGGACAGGGGCAATCAGCCCCAGCATTTT. The rearrangement links TRBV4-2 to TRBJ1-5, with TRBD1 identical over 9 bases. CDR3 size: 16 residues. Germline V gene sequence: CDR1 LGHNA, CDR2 YNFKEQ. V shed 0 bases and J 2 bases; nucleotides not matched to a gene: 2.

This clone was counted only a few times. V is TRBV11-2 and J is TRBJ2-6, with TRBD1 matching 9 bases. Germline loops: CDR1 SGHAT, CDR2 FQNNGV. The CDR3 covers 18 residues. The junction had 12 bases not matched to a gene; V was cut back by 5 bases and J by 4 bases. The CDR3 reads CASSGQYRGLQGANVLTF. In DNA, the CDR3 is TGTGCCAGCAGCGGGCAATACAGGGGGCTTCAGGGGGCCAACGTCCTGACTTTC.

The V call is TRBV7-3, the J call TRBJ2-1; D remains unclear. The CDR3 contains 15 residues. V was trimmed by 5 bases and J by 5 bases, leaving 16 bases between them. In germline, CDR1 is SGHTA, CDR2 FQGTGA. The CDR3 nucleotides read TGTGCCAGCAGCCCAGGTGGCCTACCTCACAATGAGCAGTTCTTC. It encodes CASSPGGLPHNEQFF.

CDR3 region: CASSAAGGGYGYTF. The CDR3 DNA is TGTGCCAGCAGTGCTGCGGGAGGAGGCTATGGCTACACCTTC. This chain connects TRBV2 to TRBJ1-2; no reliable D call. This CDR3 comprises 14 residues. The V end was cut by 4 bases, the J end by 4 bases, with 13 bases between. Germline-derived CDR1 and CDR2 are SNHLY and FYNNEI.

CDR3 sequence reads: CASSEEPAAYEQYF. DNA of the CDR3: TGTGCCAGCAGCGAGGAACCTGCGGCCTACGAGCAGTACTTC. The V call is TRBV5-5, the J call TRBJ2-7; D is unresolved. Germline values: CDR1 SGHKS, CDR2 YYEKEE (reference sequence). Trimming shortened V by 4 bases and J by 2 bases, and 13 bases separated the two germline ends. The CDR3 totals 14 residues. The variable domain in full, completed from reference TRBV5-5 and TRBJ2-7, reads DAGVTQSPTHLIKTRGQQVTLRCSPISGHKSVSWYQQVLGQGPQFIFQYYEKEERGRGNFPDRFSARQFPNYSSELNVNALLLGDSALYLCASSEEPAAYEQYFGPGTRLTVT.

The chain couples TRBV27 to TRBJ1-4; 7 nucleotides match TRBD1. V lost 2 bases, J lost 3 bases, and 3 bases stayed unmatched. The length of the CDR3 is 15 residues. Germline CDR1 MNHEY, CDR2 SMNVEV (reference sequence). CDR3 DNA sequence: TGTGCCAGCAGTTTAGGAGGGACAGCTAATGAAAAACTGTTTTTT. Translated: CASSLGGTANEKLFF. Filled out from reference TRBV27 and TRBJ1-4, the complete variable domain reads EAQVTQNPRYLITVTGKKLTVTCSQNMNHEYMSWYRQDPGLGLRQIYYSMNVEVTDKGDVPEGYKVSRKEKRNFPLILESPSPNQTSLYFCASSLGGTANEKLFFGSGTQLSVL.

The chain uses TRBV10-2 and TRBJ2-3, with D perhaps TRBD1 (6 bases). CDR3 size: 13 residues. The ends were cut back, 3 bases at V and 5 bases at J, with 9 bases in the middle. Germline V gives CDR1 WSHSY, CDR2 SAAADI. For the CDR3, the DNA is TGCGCCAGCAGTGAACAGGGCGGAGATACGCAGTATTTT. Its protein is CASSEQGGDTQYF.

This chain joins TRBV4-1 and TRBJ1-1, with a weak D call TRBD1 (6 bases). CDR3 length: 14 amino acids. Trimming stripped 1 base from V and 11 bases from J, with 17 bases between. The germline CDR1 and CDR2 sequences are MGHRA and YSYEKL. The CDR3 protein is CASSQVPPQGQAFF. CDR3 nucleotide sequence: TGCGCCAGCAGCCAAGTTCCCCCCCAGGGGCAGGCTTTCTTT.

This chain joins TRBV19 and TRBJ2-7, with a possible D match to TRBD2 (6 bases). V lost 2 bases and J lost 5, with 10 bases in between. In germline, CDR1 is LNHDA, CDR2 SQIVND (reference sequence). CDR3 length: 13 residues. CDR3 nucleotide sequence: TGTGCCAGTAGTATACTCTGGGGGGACGAGCAGTACTTC. Residues: CASSILWGDEQYF.

The table lists this clone with a count of one. The chain is built from TRBV6-6 and TRBJ1-2; D possibly corresponds to TRBD1 (6 bases). The CDR3 spans 12 residues. Germline CDR1 and CDR2: MNHNY and SVGAGI (reference sequence). The germline V and J ends were trimmed by 4 bases and 7 bases, with 10 bases remaining between them. CDR3 in DNA: TGTGCCAGCAGTTCAGGGGTCGCTGGCTACACCTTC. It is translated as CASSSGVAGYTF.

This clone was seen a single time. The genes are TRBV27 and TRBJ2-7; a possible D gene is TRBD1 (6 bases). The V gene's germline CDR1 is MNHEY and CDR2 SMNVEV (reference sequence). The CDR3 covers 18 residues. V was trimmed by 4 bases and J by 3 bases, leaving 25 bases between them. This CDR3 reads CASSSIYIPDSLLYEQYF. CDR3 bases: TGTGCCAGCAGTTCTATCTATATCCCGGACAGCCTCCTCTACGAGCAGTACTTC.

Only a few counts were recorded for this clone. The genes are TRBV9 and TRBJ2-1, with TRBD2 as a possible D gene (6 bases). V gave up 3 bases and J gave up 4 bases, with 17 bases separating them. CDR3 length equals 16 residues. Germline CDR1 and CDR2: SGDLS and YYNGEE. The CDR3 DNA reads as TGTGCCAGCAGCGGGCCTGGAGGGCCGGGGTACAATGAGCAGTTCTTC. Amino acids: CASSGPGGPGYNEQFF.